This T cell receptor (beta chain) came from a study of naive and memory T cell subsets. Both TRBC1 and TRBC2 were covered by a beta constant-region primer of two equimolar oligonucleotides. TCRdb re-analysed the UMI-ligation and nested PCR reads in MiXCR, keeping a single row per CDR3 protein. Found here are around 160,000 distinct CDR3 sequences, over 15% of them singletons; the top ten hold about 0.15%. After CD4 positive bead selection, the CD4-negative fraction gave CD8 T cells. Germline V gene sequence: CDR1 SGHVS, CDR2 FQNEAQ. V dropped 5 bases and J dropped 7 bases, with 26 bases sitting between them. This CDR3 region has 17 residues. In the case of this clonotype: The antigen is unknown.

General observations from the study: Findings for naive and memory subsets could not be checked against ground truth. In CD4 and CD8 cells, diversity dropped from naive through EMRA.

Sequencing input: naive CD4+ T cells from blood. The clonotype comes from a human donor in good health. V and J are TRBV7-8 and TRBJ1-1; possibly TRBD1 for D (5 bases). CDR3 bases: TGTGCCAGCAGCACACGGGCCCAGTGGGGAGGCGGGGGTGAAGCTTTCTTT. Translating it yields CASSTRAQWGGGGEAFF.